This T cell receptor (beta chain) was recovered during a study of cytomegalovirus exposure and HLA in healthy donors. General study findings and limits: The study flagged about 160 TCR beta chains as cytomegalovirus-associated. About 87% or about 30% of the time was how often most TCR beta V segments were productive, according to an earlier analysis.

This clone appeared a few times. Its antigen remains unidentified. PCR was performed using 60 Vbeta and 13 Jbeta primers. Sequencing used immunoSEQ multiplex PCR; TCRdb keeps in-frame clones, though not all of them. Of about 80,000 clones listed, 70% to 80% were seen once; the top ten hold 2% to 3%. Germline V gives CDR1 SEHNR, CDR2 FQNEAQ (reference sequence). V was cut by 4 bases and J by 9 bases, with 10 bases left in between. This CDR3 is built from 12 residues. This sequence joins TRBV7-9 and TRBJ2-1; possible D gene TRBD2, 5 bases. This sequence was found in a man aged 30 to 45 in good health and CMV-seronegative. Source material: PBMCs. CDR3 amino acids: CASSYEGGEQFF. The CDR3 DNA reads as TGTGCCAGCAGCTATGAGGGTGGTGAGCAGTTCTTC.